The 28 T cell receptor beta chains presented below share a single source sample, sequenced in a study of blood T cells in healthy people across ages. For the second PCR, which ran for about 6 to 11 cycles, a sample-barcoded 5' primer and a J-beta primer mix were used. TCRdb redid the calling of the 5' RACE reads with MiXCR, one entry per CDR3 protein. The sample lists around 1,000,000 distinct CDR3 sequences; about 25% were seen once. These data were likewise used in another study, on T cells of mothers and their children.

The specimen sequenced was blood. Every receptor here comes from a girl aged 2-10 years in good health.

This clonotype was observed a few times. The chain uses TRBV6-1 and TRBJ2-1; 7 bases map to TRBD1. The V segment lost 6 bases and the J segment 3 bases; nucleotides outside the gene matches: 8. The CDR3 spans 15 residues. Per the germline V gene, CDR1 is MNHNS and CDR2 is SASEGT. This chain's CDR3 is CASRTWDSLYNEQFF. DNA of the CDR3: TGTGCCAGCAGGACTTGGGACAGCCTCTACAATGAGCAGTTCTTC.

This clonotype was counted only a few times. The chain combines TRBV7-9 with TRBJ2-7; 9 positions agree with TRBD1. The CDR3 consists of 16 residues. V lost 5 bases, J lost 2 bases, and 10 bases stayed unmatched. Germline values: CDR1 SEHNR, CDR2 FQNEAQ (reference sequence). The CDR3: CASSLQTGTGTYEQYF. The CDR3 DNA reads as TGTGCCAGCAGCCTCCAAACCGGGACAGGGACCTACGAGCAGTACTTC.

The J gene is TRBJ1-5, the V gene TRBV9, with a tentative D call TRBD1 (5 bases). Germline CDR1 SGDLS, CDR2 YYNGEE. V was clipped by 3 bases and J by 0 bases, with 13 bases between them. The CDR3 is 16 residues long. The CDR3 DNA reads TGTGCCAGCAGCGAGGGTTGGGGGGATAGCAATCAGCCCCAGCATTTT. Translating gives CASSEGWGDSNQPQHF.

The chain employs TRBV6-2 or TRBV6-3 and TRBJ2-2; D possibly corresponds to TRBD1 (6 bases). The V gene lost 5 bases and the J gene lost 3 bases, with 13 bases spanning the gap. Per the germline V gene, CDR1 is MNHEY and CDR2 is SVGEGT. The CDR3 is made up of 15 amino acids. The CDR3 region is CASSLTGYDTGELFF. CDR3 DNA sequence: TGTGCCAGCAGTCTCACAGGGTACGACACCGGGGAGCTGTTTTTT.

The CDR3 sequence: CASSHWRDYEQYF. The CDR3 DNA reads TGTGCCAGCAGCCATTGGAGGGACTACGAGCAGTACTTC. V and J are TRBV3-1 and TRBJ2-7, with a weak D call TRBD2 (6 bases). Germline CDR1 LGHDT, CDR2 YNNKEL (reference sequence). The CDR3 length is 13 residues. With 3 bases removed from V and 3 bases from J, the gap between germline ends came to 9 bases.

V usage is TRBV29-1 and J usage is TRBJ2-1, with 9 nucleotides matching TRBD1. The CDR3 length is 16 residues. The V and J ends lost 1 base and 3 bases, in that order; junction bases with no gene match: 7. Germline V lookup: CDR1 SQVTM, CDR2 ANQGSEA. CDR3 region: CSVEARDRAFYNEQFF. The CDR3 DNA reads TGCAGCGTTGAAGCCCGGGACAGGGCCTTCTACAATGAGCAGTTCTTC.

The rearrangement joins TRBV29-1 to TRBJ2-3; unclear D gene. Germline V gene data show CDR1 as SQVTM and CDR2 as ANQGSEA. V lost 4 bases to trimming and J lost 2 bases, with 10 bases between them. This CDR3 is built from 13 residues. The CDR3 loop reads CSVAGLVTDTQYF. The DNA for the CDR3 is TGCAGCGTTGCAGGCCTAGTCACAGATACGCAGTATTTT.

This clonotype was detected only a few times. V usage is TRBV6-5 and J usage is TRBJ2-3; TRBD2 matches 11 bases. The CDR3 is 18 residues long. V was pared by 2 bases and J by 2 bases, with 9 bases of the junction left unmatched. The germline CDR1 and CDR2 sequences are MNHEY and SVGAGI. CDR3 sequence reads: CASSYPPLAGGITDTQYF. CDR3 nucleotide sequence: TGTGCCAGCAGTTACCCTCCCTTAGCGGGAGGGATCACAGATACGCAGTATTTT.

V usage is TRBV7-8 and J usage is TRBJ2-5; D might be TRBD2 (5 bases). The CDR3 is made up of 15 amino acids. V lost 4 bases, J lost 4 bases, and 16 bases lay in between. Germline-derived CDR1 and CDR2 are SGHVS and FQNEAQ. CDR3 sequence reads: CASSSILAGVETQYF. The CDR3 coding sequence is TGTGCCAGCAGCTCAATTCTTGCCGGGGTAGAGACCCAGTACTTC.

The chain employs TRBV27 and TRBJ2-2; either TRBD1 or TRBD2 may fit D (5 bases each). Trimming cost V 4 bases and J 9 bases, with 15 bases left between them. The CDR3 has 14 amino acids. Germline V gene lookup returns CDR1 MNHEY and CDR2 SMNVEV (reference sequence). For the CDR3, the DNA is TGTGCCAGCAGTTCGGGACGCACAAATCGGGAGCTGTTTTTT. Amino acids: CASSSGRTNRELFF.

Remarks on this clonotype: No DNA is shown, since the ends of the CDR3 on it are uncertain; the CDR3 is the one TCRdb lists. CDR3 loop: CASIVQGWGSGALYF. V usage is TRBV6-6 and J usage is TRBJ2-5; the table calls TRBD2, which could not be checked here. Germline CDR1 MNHNY, CDR2 SVGAGI (reference sequence). The CDR3 is 15 residues long, counting both termini.

The genes are TRBV6-2 or TRBV6-3 and TRBJ1-1; D not resolved. This CDR3 has 17 residues. V was cut by 0 bases and J by 1 base, with 15 bases left in between. Germline-derived CDR1 and CDR2 are MNHEY and SVGEGT. The CDR3 sequence is CASSYSSRAKGNTEAFF. The DNA for the CDR3 is TGTGCCAGCAGTTACTCCAGTCGAGCTAAGGGGAACACTGAAGCTTTCTTT.

On this clonotype itself: Relative to the germline gene, one junction end is altered; a read error may explain this. This chain joins TRBV15 and TRBJ1-5; a possible D gene is TRBD1 (6 bases). CDR1 is LNHNV and CDR2 is YYDKDF in the germline V gene (reference sequence). This CDR3 region has 15 residues. CDR3 residues: CATSARDTVNQSQHF. Here the CDR3 DNA reads TGTGCCACCAGCGCCCGGGACACCGTAAATCAGTCCCAGCATTTT. Filled out from reference TRBV15 and TRBJ1-5, the complete variable domain reads DAMVIQNPRYQVTQFGKPVTLSCSQTLNHNVMYWYQQKSSQAPKLLFHYYDKDFNNEADTPDNFQSRRPNTSFCFLDIRSPGLGDTAMYLCATSARDTVNQSQHFGDGTRLSIL.

This rearrangement joins TRBV6-2 or TRBV6-3 to TRBJ2-5; 8 nucleotides agree with TRBD2. The CDR3 loop spans 16 amino acids. CDR1 MNHEY and CDR2 SVGEGT come from the germline V gene. The V and J ends lost 8 bases and 2 bases, in that order; junction bases with no gene match: 13. This CDR3 is CASPIHTSGGQETQYF. The CDR3 region has the DNA TGTGCCAGCCCCATCCACACTAGCGGCGGACAAGAGACCCAGTACTTC.

This clonotype was seen only a few times. The V call is TRBV20-1, the J call TRBJ2-1; no definite D call. The CDR3 spans 12 residues. V dropped 5 bases and J dropped 0 bases, with 5 bases sitting between them. Germline CDR1 is DFQATT and CDR2 is SNEGSKA (reference sequence). CDR3 residues: CSASVSYNEQFF. CDR3 nucleotide sequence: TGCAGTGCTTCAGTCTCCTACAATGAGCAGTTCTTC.

The chain has TRBV27 and TRBJ2-5; D is possibly TRBD1 (6 bases). The J call is doubtful: the DNA matches TRBJ2-1 better. CDR3 size: 18 residues. CDR1 and CDR2 (germline): MNHEY, SMNVEV (reference sequence). CDR3 in DNA: TGTGCCAGCAGTTTAAAACCCCCTCTGACAGGATCCAGGAATGAGCAGTTCTTC. Translated, it gives CASSLKPPLTGSRNEQFF.

The CDR3 DNA sequence: TGTGCCAGCGCAACCCTCAGGGGCCCCAAGGTAATATATCAGCCCCAGCATTTT. Its translation is CASATLRGPKVIYQPQHF. The chain combines TRBV28 with TRBJ1-5; possible D gene TRBD1, 6 bases. CDR1 MDHEN and CDR2 SYDVKM come from the germline V gene. The CDR3 is made up of 18 amino acids. Trimming took off 8 bases at V and 5 bases at J, with 28 bases between the two ends.

The rearrangement joins TRBV3-1 to TRBJ2-5; the D is unclear. TRBJ2-1 explains the end of the DNA better; the J call may be wrong. Germline lookup yields CDR1 LGHDT and CDR2 YNNKEL (reference sequence). The CDR3 totals 15 residues. The CDR3 coding sequence is TGTGCCAGCAGCCAAGGACCTTACTCTGGGAATGAGCAGTTCTTC. This encodes CASSQGPYSGNEQFF.

This chain connects TRBV29-1 to TRBJ2-1; 7 positions match TRBD2. With 4 bases clipped from V and 6 bases from J, the junction kept 12 bases outside the gene matches. This CDR3 has 15 amino acids. Germline-derived CDR1 and CDR2 are SQVTM and ANQGSEA. This CDR3 is CSVGGGTLNSNEQFF. The CDR3 DNA is TGCAGCGTTGGGGGGGGGACCCTTAATAGCAATGAGCAGTTCTTC.

This chain connects TRBV29-1 to TRBJ2-2; D remains ambiguous. CDR1 and CDR2 from the germline V gene are SQVTM and ANQGSEA. The V end lost 4 bases, the J end lost 1 base, and 7 bases lay between the germline ends. The CDR3 is 13 amino acids. The CDR3 bases are TGCAGCGTTGTCAGCGAGAACACCGGGGAGCTGTTTTTT. The encoded protein is CSVVSENTGELFF.

As DNA, the CDR3 is TGTGCCAGCAGTTACGTCGGGACAGGGGAATACACCTTC. It is translated as CASSYVGTGEYTF. V gene TRBV6-2 or TRBV6-3 combines with J gene TRBJ1-2, with 10 bases aligning to TRBD1. The CDR3 contains 13 residues. With V trimmed by 2 bases and J by 11 bases, 5 bases remained unmatched. Germline values: CDR1 MNHEY, CDR2 SVGEGT.

This clonotype was counted only a few times. V and J are TRBV29-1 and TRBJ2-1, with a possible D match to TRBD2 (5 bases). The V and J ends lost 6 bases and 4 bases respectively, with 10 bases between them. The CDR3 covers 12 residues. Per the germline V gene, CDR1 is SQVTM and CDR2 is ANQGSEA. The DNA for the CDR3 is TGCAGCGTGTCCGGGGTTTACAATGAGCAGTTCTTC. Translation: CSVSGVYNEQFF.

The rearrangement joins TRBV14 to TRBJ2-5, with 8 nucleotides matching TRBD1. The CDR3 consists of 14 residues. CDR1 and CDR2 from the germline V gene are SGHDN and FVKESK. V lost 4 bases to trimming and J lost 5 bases; unmatched junction nucleotides: 6. DNA of the CDR3: TGTGCCAGCAGCCTTTTAAGGACAGGGGAGACCCAGTACTTC. Protein product: CASSLLRTGETQYF.

The table lists this clonotype with a few counts. The chain has TRBV28 and TRBJ1-5, with a weak D call TRBD1 (5 bases). V was cut by 10 bases and J by 0 bases, with 16 bases left in between. The CDR3 loop spans 15 amino acids. Germline V lookup: CDR1 MDHEN, CDR2 SYDVKM. Here the CDR3 DNA reads TGTGCCATTGCCGTGCGACAGAATAGCAATCAGCCCCAGCATTTT. This codes for CAIAVRQNSNQPQHF.

In its sample, this clonotype was seen a few times. The V and J genes are TRBV5-1 and TRBJ2-7; TRBD2 agrees at 8 bases. Germline CDR1 is SGHRS and CDR2 is YFSETQ. The CDR3 loop spans 15 amino acids. J was trimmed by 6 bases and V by 0 bases; bases with no gene match: 8. In nucleotides, the CDR3 is TGCGCCAGCAGCTTGGTAGGCGCGGGAGGAAGCGAGCAGTACTTC. Protein product: CASSLVGAGGSEQYF.

The V call is TRBV7-2, the J call TRBJ2-3; perhaps TRBD2 as D (6 bases). CDR3 size: 14 residues. In germline, CDR1 is SGHTA, CDR2 FQGNSA. V was shortened by 6 bases and J by 4 bases, with 14 bases between the two germline ends. CDR3 in DNA: TGTGCCAGCAGGCGGGGTCAGCAGGCAGATACGCAGTATTTT. Translated, it gives CASRRGQQADTQYF.

Only a few counts were recorded for this clonotype. V usage is TRBV21-1 and J usage is TRBJ2-5; TRBD1 is taken as the D call from the table, unchecked against the DNA. Near its end, the DNA agrees better with TRBJ2-7, so the J call may be wrong. TRBV21-1 is listed as a pseudogene. The CDR3 consists of 13 residues. For the CDR3, the DNA is TGTGCCAGCAGCAATTTCCCGGGGTACGAGCAGTACTTC. Translating it yields CASSNFPGYEQYF.

This clonotype appeared a few times. This rearrangement joins TRBV7-9 to TRBJ1-2; unclear D gene. CDR1 is SEHNR and CDR2 is FQNEAQ in the germline V gene (reference sequence). V lost 1 base and J 8 bases, leaving 11 bases between the germline ends. This CDR3 has 13 amino acids. CDR3 bases: TGTGCCAGCAGCTTAGTCGACCGAGAGGGCTACACCTTC. Translated: CASSLVDREGYTF.